The clone carrying this TCR beta chain appeared once. The length of the CDR3 is 18 residues. CDR1 is SNHLY, CDR2 FYNNEI, per germline. Trimming took 5 bases from V and 4 from J; bases not matched to a gene: 10. The data belong to a study of blood T cell repertoires in COVID-19. Study as a whole: PBMCs, B-cell-depleted T cells, or T cells provided the cDNA or gDNA that made up the material.

Sequenced by immunoSEQ multiplex PCR; TCRdb stores in-frame clones only, minus some. The sample contains roughly 200,000 clones, 65% to 85% of which appear only once. The sample comprised peripheral blood. V is TRBV2 and J is TRBJ2-3, with TRBD2 identical over 15 bases. The TCR sequence derives from a man in his fifties or sixties with active or convalescent COVID-19. The CDR3 coding sequence is TGTGCCAGCAGTCACGGGACTAGCGGGGGGCTACCTTCAGATACGCAGTATTTT. Amino acid sequence: CASSHGTSGGLPSDTQYF.